This T cell receptor (beta chain) was sequenced for a study of shared T cell receptors in the human thymus. Only in-frame clones appear in the TCRdb table, and some are missing; sequencing was by immunoSEQ multiplex PCR. This sample yields hundreds of thousands of clones, of which approximately 88% are seen a single time; around 0.0099% belongs to the top ten. This sample also appeared in a second study, on human thymus T cells.

Sequencing used thymocytes. The TCR was taken from a boy in the first two years of life with a congenital heart defect.

This CDR3 is CASRPSGTGIPEQYF. The CDR3 coding sequence is TGTGCCAGCAGGCCCTCCGGGACAGGGATACCCGAGCAGTACTTC. V and J are TRBV2 and TRBJ2-7; 9 bases map to TRBD1. The germline V gene has CDR1 SNHLY and CDR2 FYNNEI. The ends lost 6 bases at V and 6 bases at J; junction bases unmatched: 12. The CDR3 consists of 15 residues.